The entry below gives a single TCR beta chain sequence along with its context. The antigen remains undetermined. The data are from a study of Graves' ophthalmopathy and Graves' hyperthyroidism. V was trimmed by 3 bases and J by 1 base, leaving 13 bases between them. The CDR3 totals 16 residues. Germline V gene data show CDR1 as SGHRS and CDR2 as YFSETQ. For repertoire sequencing, the TCR beta CDR3 regions were amplified from RNA transcripts. Second-round multiplex PCR followed a first-round RT-PCR using HTBI primers. TCRdb ran MiXCR on the multiplex PCR reads and lists one entry per CDR3 protein. Of roughly 410,000 distinct CDR3 sequences listed, 15% to 19% are singletons. Study outcomes and limitations: Stable hyperthyroidism and ophthalmopathy were told apart by a 13-signature model, which achieved around 88% sensitivity and 65% to 83% specificity. Progression of ophthalmopathy was predicted by the model with roughly 65% sensitivity and roughly 73% specificity.

The TCR originated in a woman under 30 with stable Graves' hyperthyroidism. The source material was peripheral blood. V and J are TRBV5-1 and TRBJ2-2, with a tentative D call TRBD1 (6 bases). The CDR3 region is CASSSLTRGNTGELFF. DNA of the CDR3: TGCGCCAGCAGCTCCCTCACCAGGGGGAACACCGGGGAGCTGTTTTTT. Looking up the rest from reference TRBV5-1 and TRBJ2-2 gives the full variable domain: KAGVTQTPRYLIKTRGQQVTLSCSPISGHRSVSWYQQTPGQGLQFLFEYFSETQRNKGNFPGRFSGRQFSNSRSEMNVSTLELGDSALYLCASSSLTRGNTGELFFGEGSRLTVL.